The next 6 T cell receptor beta chains were all read from a single sample in a study of blood T cells in healthy people across ages. A second about 7 to 12 cycle PCR used barcoded and J-beta primers. TCRdb ran MiXCR on the 5' RACE reads and lists one entry per CDR3 protein. The table has approximately 700,000 distinct CDR3 sequences, approximately 31% seen once. Sequencing was carried out using blood. The receptor set was obtained from a woman over 75 in good health.

Regarding this clonotype: A read error may produce the germline difference seen at one junction end. The gene calls are TRBV2 and TRBJ2-1, with 10 bases identical to TRBD2. The CDR3 totals 15 residues. CDR1 and CDR2 (germline): SNHLY, FYNNEI. CDR3 region: CASREASGSYNEQFF. The CDR3 nucleotides read TGTGCCAGCAGGGAAGCTAGCGGGAGCTACAATGAGCAGTTCTTC.

This clonotype has more than one count but fewer than ten. The V call is TRBV29-1, the J call TRBJ2-7, with a possible D match to TRBD1 (5 bases). Looked up from germline, CDR1 is SQVTM and CDR2 is ANQGSEA. The ends were cut back, 4 bases at V and 3 bases at J, with 7 bases in the middle. This CDR3 spans 11 amino acids. Here the CDR3 reads CSVGQYYEQYF. The CDR3 DNA reads as TGCAGCGTTGGACAGTACTACGAGCAGTACTTC.

In its sample, this clonotype was seen many times. V is TRBV27 and J is TRBJ1-2; D is perhaps TRBD1 (6 bases). CDR3 length: 14 amino acids. The V end was cut by 5 bases, the J end by 10 bases, with 20 bases between. Germline CDR1 reads MNHEY; CDR2 reads SMNVEV (reference sequence). CDR3 in amino acids: CASSPRTGRLVYTF. The DNA of the CDR3 is TGTGCCAGCAGTCCTAGAACAGGGAGGTTAGTCTACACCTTC.

In this sample, this clonotype turned up many times. The rearrangement links TRBV7-3 to TRBJ2-1; 7 nucleotides align to TRBD2. The CDR3 length is 17 residues. Germline CDR1 SGHTA, CDR2 FQGTGA. The trim removed 1 base at V and 7 bases at J, leaving 13 bases unmatched. The CDR3: CASSLNGGTPLVNEQFF. CDR3 in DNA: TGTGCCAGCAGCTTAAACGGGGGGACCCCTCTTGTAAATGAGCAGTTCTTC.

The table lists this clonotype with many counts. For the CDR3, the DNA is TGTGCCAGCAGCCCCCAGGACGGGCGGGGCGAGCAGTACTTC. Translation: CASSPQDGRGEQYF. V gene TRBV7-2 combines with J gene TRBJ2-7; possible D gene TRBD2, 6 bases. The CDR3 spans 14 residues. Between the trimmed V and J ends, which lost 5 bases and 6 bases, there was a span of 17 bases. CDR1 and CDR2 from the germline V gene are SGHTA and FQGNSA.

This clonotype was observed a few times. The CDR3 sequence: CASSPTAVGEKLFF. In nucleotides, the CDR3 is TGTGCCAGCAGCCCGACGGCCGTTGGTGAAAAACTGTTTTTT. The chain uses TRBV7-9 and TRBJ1-4; D is unclear. Germline V lookup: CDR1 SEHNR, CDR2 FQNEAQ (reference sequence). V was pared by 5 bases and J by 7 bases, with 14 bases between. This CDR3 has 14 amino acids.